This T cell receptor (beta chain) was obtained from a study of cytomegalovirus exposure and HLA in healthy donors. About the study: The study's early data release held roughly 91 million unique TCRs from HLA-typed donors.

Primers included in the PCR were 60 Vbeta and 13 Jbeta primers. TCRdb keeps only in-frame clones here, not all; method: immunoSEQ multiplex PCR. The sample table sets out roughly 77,000 clones. In the case of this clone: Its antigen is unidentified.

Whole-study findings and limits: What a later analysis showed was that several of the most significant clusters appeared linked to common viral pathogens. Most likely, a cluster of highly shared sequence variants arose as a sequencing artifact. Among immune exposure information, only CMV serostatus was available.

Per germline, CDR1 MNHEY and CDR2 SVGAGI. Trimming stripped 6 bases from V and 4 bases from J, with 12 bases between. The CDR3 runs to 14 residues. The chain carries TRBV6-5 and TRBJ2-2, with D perhaps matching TRBD2 (5 bases). The clonotype was recovered from a man aged 25 to 40 in good health and CMV-seronegative. Sequencing was done on a sample of PBMCs. The CDR3 nucleotides are TGTGCCAGCAGGCGAGGGATCTTCACCGGGGAGCTGTTTTTT. The encoded protein is CASRRGIFTGELFF.